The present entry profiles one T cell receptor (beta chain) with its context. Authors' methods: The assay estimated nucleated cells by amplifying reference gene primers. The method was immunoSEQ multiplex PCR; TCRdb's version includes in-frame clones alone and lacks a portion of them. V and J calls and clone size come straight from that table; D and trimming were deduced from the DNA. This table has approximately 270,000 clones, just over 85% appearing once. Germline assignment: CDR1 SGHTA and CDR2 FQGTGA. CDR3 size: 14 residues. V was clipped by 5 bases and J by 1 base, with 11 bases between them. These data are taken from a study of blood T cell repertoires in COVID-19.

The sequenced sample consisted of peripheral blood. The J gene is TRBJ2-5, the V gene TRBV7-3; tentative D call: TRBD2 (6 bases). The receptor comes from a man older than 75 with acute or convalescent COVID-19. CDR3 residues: CASSLLGGQETQYF. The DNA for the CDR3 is TGTGCCAGCAGCCTACTCGGGGGCCAAGAGACCCAGTACTTC.